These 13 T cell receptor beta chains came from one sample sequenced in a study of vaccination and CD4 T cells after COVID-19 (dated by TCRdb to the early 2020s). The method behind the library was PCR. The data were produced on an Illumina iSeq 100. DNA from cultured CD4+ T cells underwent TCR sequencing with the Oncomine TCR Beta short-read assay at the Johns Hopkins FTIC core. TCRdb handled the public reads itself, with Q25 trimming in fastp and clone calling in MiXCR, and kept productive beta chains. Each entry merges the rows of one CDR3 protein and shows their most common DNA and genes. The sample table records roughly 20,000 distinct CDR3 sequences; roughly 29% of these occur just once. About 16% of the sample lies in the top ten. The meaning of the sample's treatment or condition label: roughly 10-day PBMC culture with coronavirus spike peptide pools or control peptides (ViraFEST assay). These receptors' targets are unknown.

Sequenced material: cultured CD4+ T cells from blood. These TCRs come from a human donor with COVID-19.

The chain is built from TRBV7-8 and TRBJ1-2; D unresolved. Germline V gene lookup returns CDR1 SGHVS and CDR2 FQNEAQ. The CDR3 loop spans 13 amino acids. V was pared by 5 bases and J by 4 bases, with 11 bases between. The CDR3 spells CASSPTAFYGYTF. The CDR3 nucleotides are TGTGCCAGCAGCCCAACAGCGTTCTATGGCTACACCTTC.

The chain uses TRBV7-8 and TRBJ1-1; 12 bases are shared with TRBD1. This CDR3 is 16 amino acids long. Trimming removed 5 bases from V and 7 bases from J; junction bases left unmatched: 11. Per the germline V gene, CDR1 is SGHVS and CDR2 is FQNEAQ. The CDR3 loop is CASSRTGTGGPLEAFF. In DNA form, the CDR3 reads TGTGCCAGCAGCCGTACCGGGACAGGGGGCCCACTTGAAGCTTTCTTT.

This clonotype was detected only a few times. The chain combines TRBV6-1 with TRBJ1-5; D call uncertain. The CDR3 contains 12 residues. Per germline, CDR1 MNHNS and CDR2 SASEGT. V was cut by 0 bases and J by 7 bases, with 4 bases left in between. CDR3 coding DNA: TGTGCCAGCAGTGAAGCGCGACAGCCCCAGCATTTT. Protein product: CASSEARQPQHF.

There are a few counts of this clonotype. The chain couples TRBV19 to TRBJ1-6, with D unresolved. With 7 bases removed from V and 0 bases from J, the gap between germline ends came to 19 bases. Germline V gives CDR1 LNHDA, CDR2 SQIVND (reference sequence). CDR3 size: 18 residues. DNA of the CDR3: TGTGCCAGTAACCAAAACCCCCCATCGAGCTCCTATAATTCACCCCTCCACTTT. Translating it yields CASNQNPPSSSYNSPLHF.

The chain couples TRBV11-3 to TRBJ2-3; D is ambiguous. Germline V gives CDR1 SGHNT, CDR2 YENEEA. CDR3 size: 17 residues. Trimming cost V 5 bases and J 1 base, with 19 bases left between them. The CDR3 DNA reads TGTGCCAGCAGCGCCAAAGGGCAAAAACGGCGCACAGATACGCAGTATTTT. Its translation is CASSAKGQKRRTDTQYF.

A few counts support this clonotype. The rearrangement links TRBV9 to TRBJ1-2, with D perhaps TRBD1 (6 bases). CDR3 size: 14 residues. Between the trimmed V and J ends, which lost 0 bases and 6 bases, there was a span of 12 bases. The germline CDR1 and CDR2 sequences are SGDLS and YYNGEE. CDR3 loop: CASSVGSQGNGYTF. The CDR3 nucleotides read TGTGCCAGCAGCGTAGGATCACAGGGTAATGGCTACACCTTC.

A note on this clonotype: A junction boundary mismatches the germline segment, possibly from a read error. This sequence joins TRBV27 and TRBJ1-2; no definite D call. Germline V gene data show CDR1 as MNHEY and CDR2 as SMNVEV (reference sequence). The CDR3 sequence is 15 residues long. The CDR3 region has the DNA TGTTCCAGCAGTCTCAACTCCGGGCCTGGGAGGGGCTACACCTTC. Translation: CSSSLNSGPGRGYTF.

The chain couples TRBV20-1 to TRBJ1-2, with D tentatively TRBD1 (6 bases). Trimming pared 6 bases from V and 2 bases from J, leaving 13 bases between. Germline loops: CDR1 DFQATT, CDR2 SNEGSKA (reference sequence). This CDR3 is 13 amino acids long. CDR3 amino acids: CSAQRGINYGYTF. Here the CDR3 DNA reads TGCAGTGCGCAAAGGGGGATCAACTATGGCTACACCTTC.

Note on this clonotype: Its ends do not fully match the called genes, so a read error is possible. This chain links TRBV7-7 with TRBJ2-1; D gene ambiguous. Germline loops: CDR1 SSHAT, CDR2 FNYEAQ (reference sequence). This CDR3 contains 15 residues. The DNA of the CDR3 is TGTGCTAGCAGCTTATATCCCCAAACACCGAATGAGCAGTTCTTC. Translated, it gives CASSLYPQTPNEQFF.

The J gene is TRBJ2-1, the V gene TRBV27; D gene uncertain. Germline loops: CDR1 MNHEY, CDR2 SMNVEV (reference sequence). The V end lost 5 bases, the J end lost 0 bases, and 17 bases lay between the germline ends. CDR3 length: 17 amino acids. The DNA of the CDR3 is TGTGCCAGCAGTCCCTCAACCCCGGGTAGCTCCTACAATGAGCAGTTCTTC. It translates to CASSPSTPGSSYNEQFF.

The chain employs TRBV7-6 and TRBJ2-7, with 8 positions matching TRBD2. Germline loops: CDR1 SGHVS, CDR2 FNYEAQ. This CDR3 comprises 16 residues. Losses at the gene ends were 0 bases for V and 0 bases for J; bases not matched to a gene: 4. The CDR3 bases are TGTGCCAGCAGCTTAGCCGAGCGGGGGTTCTCCTACGAGCAGTACTTC. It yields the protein CASSLAERGFSYEQYF.

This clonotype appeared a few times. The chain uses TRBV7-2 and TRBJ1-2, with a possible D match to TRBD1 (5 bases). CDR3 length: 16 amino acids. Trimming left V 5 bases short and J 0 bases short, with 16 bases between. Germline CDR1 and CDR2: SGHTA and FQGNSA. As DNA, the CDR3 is TGTGCCAGCAGCCTGGTGGCCGGGGCGGCTAACTATGGCTACACCTTC. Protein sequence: CASSLVAGAANYGYTF.

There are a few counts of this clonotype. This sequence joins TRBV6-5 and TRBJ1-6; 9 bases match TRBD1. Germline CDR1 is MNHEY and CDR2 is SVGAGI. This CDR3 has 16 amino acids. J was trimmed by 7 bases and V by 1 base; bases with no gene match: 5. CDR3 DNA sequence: TGTGCCAGCAGTTACTGGGGGACAGGGCGAAATTCACCCCTCCACTTT. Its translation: CASSYWGTGRNSPLHF.